One and the same sample provided the 27 T cell receptor beta chains below, sequenced in a study of shared clonotypes between healthy human individuals. TCRdb's copy holds only in-frame clones and misses some; the assay was immunoSEQ multiplex PCR. Of roughly 1.5 million clones in the sample, 95% to 99% were seen once. The sequencing input was naive CD4+ T cells sorted from blood. Subset described: CD45RA+ positively selected. The source is a man in his thirties or forties in good health.

In this sample, this clone turned up once. This rearrangement joins TRBV5-1 to TRBJ2-1, with 10 bases aligning to TRBD1. V dropped 4 bases and J dropped 12; count of bases not matched to a gene: 4. Germline V gene sequence: CDR1 SGHRS, CDR2 YFSETQ. There are 12 residues in the CDR3. The CDR3 DNA sequence: TGCGCCAGCAGCACCGACAGGGGGCGGCAGTTCTTC. Its translation: CASSTDRGRQFF.

Worth noting for this clone: The sample holds other DNA sequences that translate to the same CDR3. The genes are TRBV5-1 and TRBJ1-4; no clear D. Germline V gene data show CDR1 as SGHRS and CDR2 as YFSETQ. V was clipped by 2 bases and J by 2 bases, with 7 bases between them. The CDR3 spans 14 residues. The CDR3 DNA is TGCGCCAGCAGCTTACAGAGCACTAATGAAAAACTGTTTTTT. Amino acids: CASSLQSTNEKLFF.

V gene TRBV27 combines with J gene TRBJ1-4, with D possibly being TRBD1 (5 bases). The CDR3 consists of 15 residues. The V end was cut by 4 bases, the J end by 8 bases, with 17 bases between. The germline gives CDR1 MNHEY, CDR2 SMNVEV (reference sequence). As DNA, the CDR3 is TGTGCCAGCAGTTCCGGCCAGGGCTTCAGGGAAAAACTGTTTTTT. Translated, it gives CASSSGQGFREKLFF.

The chain uses TRBV7-9 and TRBJ2-2, with TRBD1 matching over 7 bases. This CDR3 has 15 residues. The germline CDR1 and CDR2 sequences are SEHNR and FQNEAQ (reference sequence). Trimming at V came to 7 bases and at J to 8 bases, leaving 13 bases not matched to a gene. The CDR3 protein is CASTQQGITQGELFF. The CDR3 bases are TGTGCCAGCACCCAACAGGGGATCACCCAAGGGGAGCTGTTTTTT.

The rearrangement links TRBV28 to TRBJ2-2; a weak D match, TRBD1 (6 bases). V was trimmed by 5 bases and J by 6 bases, leaving 10 bases between them. CDR1 MDHEN and CDR2 SYDVKM come from the germline V gene. This CDR3 region has 13 residues. CDR3 nucleotides: TGTGCCAGCAGTCACAGGGTCTCCGGGGAGCTGTTTTTT. This translates into CASSHRVSGELFF.

The gene calls are TRBV28 and TRBJ2-2, with 10 bases aligning to TRBD1. The CDR3 runs 15 residues. Germline V gives CDR1 MDHEN, CDR2 SYDVKM. V dropped 5 bases and J dropped 7; count of bases not matched to a gene: 7. CDR3 DNA: TGTGCCAGCAGTACGACAGGGGGCCGGGTCGGGGAGCTGTTTTTT. Residues: CASSTTGGRVGELFF.

The rearrangement uses TRBV5-1 and TRBJ2-7; TRBD2 might be the D (5 bases). The V end was cut by 0 bases, the J end by 0 bases, with 16 bases between. CDR3 size: 17 residues. Germline CDR1 and CDR2: SGHRS and YFSETQ. CDR3 coding DNA: TGCGCCAGCAGCTTGGACCGTGGAGCGGTTGCCTCCTACGAGCAGTACTTC. Translated: CASSLDRGAVASYEQYF.

DNA of the CDR3: TGTGCCAGCAGCTTAGTGACTAGCGACCTGTATGAGCAGTTCTTC. Protein: CASSLVTSDLYEQFF. The V and J genes are TRBV7-6 and TRBJ2-1; 8 bases agree with TRBD2. Per the germline V gene, CDR1 is SGHVS and CDR2 is FNYEAQ. Germline trimming cut 1 base from V and 8 bases from J; bases unmatched to any gene: 7. This CDR3 has 15 residues.

The chain combines TRBV9 with TRBJ2-5; D is perhaps TRBD2 (6 bases). The CDR3 runs to 14 residues. V was pared by 3 bases and J by 4 bases, with 13 bases between. Germline CDR1 SGDLS, CDR2 YYNGEE. CDR3 nucleotide sequence: TGTGCCAGCAGCGGAGTTGGGGGGATAGAGACCCAGTACTTC. It specifies CASSGVGGIETQYF.

The chain couples TRBV27 to TRBJ2-7; TRBD2 matches at 11 bases. The CDR3 covers 16 residues. Trimming removed 4 bases from V and 4 bases from J; junction bases left unmatched: 9. Germline-derived CDR1 and CDR2 are MNHEY and SMNVEV (reference sequence). CDR3 sequence: CASSSRTSGRLYEQYF. Here the CDR3 DNA reads TGTGCCAGCAGTTCGCGCACTAGCGGGAGACTGTACGAGCAGTACTTC.

The J gene is TRBJ1-5, the V gene TRBV7-8; 10 bases map to TRBD1. The CDR3 covers 20 residues. In germline, CDR1 is SGHVS, CDR2 FQNEAQ. Losses at the gene ends were 0 bases for V and 1 base for J; bases not matched to a gene: 12. The CDR3 is CASSLATGTGVLQSNQPQHF. The DNA of the CDR3 is TGTGCCAGCAGCTTAGCGACCGGGACAGGGGTTCTTCAGAGCAATCAGCCCCAGCATTTT. The variable domain in full, completed from reference TRBV7-8 and TRBJ1-5, reads GAGVSQSPRYKVAKRGQDVALRCDPISGHVSLFWYQQALGQGPEFLTYFQNEAQLDKSGLPSDRFFAERPEGSVSTLKIQRTQQEDSAVYLCASSLATGTGVLQSNQPQHFGDGTRLSIL.

The sample holds one count of this clone. The chain has TRBV7-2 and TRBJ2-7, with 9 bases fitting TRBD2. V dropped 3 bases and J dropped 3; count of bases not matched to a gene: 6. The germline V gene encodes CDR1 SGHTA and CDR2 FQGNSA. The CDR3 covers 15 residues. The CDR3 DNA is TGTGCCAGCAGCTTCCGGACTAGCGACTTCTACGAGCAGTACTTC. This encodes CASSFRTSDFYEQYF.

V is TRBV27 and J is TRBJ2-4; no clear D. This CDR3 is built from 17 residues. Germline CDR1 and CDR2: MNHEY and SMNVEV (reference sequence). The V end lost 2 bases, the J end lost 0 bases, and 14 bases lay between the germline ends. CDR3 DNA: TGTGCCAGCAGTTTAACGGCGTCAGCACTAGCCAAAAACATTCAGTACTTC. This sequence encodes CASSLTASALAKNIQYF.

The rearrangement joins TRBV29-1 to TRBJ2-3; D remains ambiguous. The CDR3 consists of 11 residues. Germline loops: CDR1 SQVTM, CDR2 ANQGSEA. Trimming took 5 bases from V and 1 from J, leaving 4 bases between them. Here the CDR3 reads CSVLRTDTQYF. The CDR3 bases are TGCAGCGTTCTGCGCACAGATACGCAGTATTTT.

The CDR3 bases are TGTGCCAGCAGCCAAGTGAACAGGCCTGACTACGAGCAGTACTTC. Translation gives CASSQVNRPDYEQYF. The rearrangement joins TRBV14 to TRBJ2-7; the D gene is possibly TRBD1 (5 bases). Germline V gene sequence: CDR1 SGHDN, CDR2 FVKESK. V lost 1 base to trimming and J lost 3 bases, with 13 bases between them. This CDR3 spans 15 amino acids.

The chain combines TRBV2 with TRBJ1-3, with D perhaps TRBD1 (6 bases). Germline values: CDR1 SNHLY, CDR2 FYNNEI. V lost 6 bases to trimming and J lost 2 bases, with 11 bases between them. CDR3 length: 14 residues. CDR3 sequence: CASRGRTAGNTIYF. The CDR3 nucleotides read TGTGCCAGCAGGGGAAGGACAGCTGGAAACACCATATATTTT.

The chain employs TRBV7-3 and TRBJ2-5; D assignment may be TRBD1 or TRBD2 (6 bases each). From germline, CDR1 is SGHTA and CDR2 FQGTGA. The CDR3 covers 15 residues. V was trimmed by 0 bases and J by 4 bases, leaving 12 bases between them. CDR3 residues: CASSLTPGAGETQYF. As DNA, the CDR3 is TGTGCCAGCAGCTTAACGCCGGGGGCGGGAGAGACCCAGTACTTC.

V and J are TRBV18 and TRBJ1-1; possible D gene TRBD1, 6 bases. Trimming took 1 base from V and 5 from J, leaving 17 bases between them. CDR1 and CDR2 from the germline V gene are KGHSH and LQKENI. The length of the CDR3 is 16 residues. CDR3 nucleotide sequence: TGTGCCAGCTCACCACAAATTGGGGGGGCGTTTACTGAAGCTTTCTTT. Translated, it gives CASSPQIGGAFTEAFF. Full variable domain (outside the CDR3, taken from reference TRBV18 and TRBJ1-1): NAGVMQNPRHLVRRRGQEARLRCSPMKGHSHVYWYRQLPEEGLKFMVYLQKENIIDESGMPKERFSAEFPKEGPSILRIQQVVRGDSAAYFCASSPQIGGAFTEAFFGQGTRLTVV.

The chain uses TRBV6-1 and TRBJ2-7, with D possibly matching TRBD2 (6 bases). The V gene lost 3 bases and the J gene lost 3 bases, with 15 bases spanning the gap. In germline, CDR1 is MNHNS, CDR2 SASEGT. This CDR3 has 15 residues. CDR3 residues: CASSDYSGTLYEQYF. The CDR3 DNA reads as TGTGCCAGCAGTGACTACTCCGGGACTCTCTACGAGCAGTACTTC.

The chain has TRBV5-1 and TRBJ2-7, with D tentatively TRBD2 (6 bases). Looked up from germline, CDR1 is SGHRS and CDR2 is YFSETQ. The CDR3 covers 13 residues. V lost 4 bases, J lost 6 bases, and 14 bases lay in between. This CDR3 is CASSIPGRREQYF. The CDR3 nucleotides read TGCGCCAGCAGCATCCCAGGGAGGCGCGAGCAGTACTTC.

J is TRBJ2-5 and V is TRBV5-1, with 11 bases matching TRBD2. This CDR3 is 15 amino acids long. The J segment lost 4 bases and the V segment lost 0 bases, leaving 2 bases of the junction unmatched. In germline, CDR1 is SGHRS, CDR2 YFSETQ. CDR3 DNA sequence: TGCGCCAGCAGCTTGGAAGGACTAGCGGGAGAGACCCAGTACTTC. Its translation: CASSLEGLAGETQYF. Drawing the rest from reference TRBV5-1 and TRBJ2-5, the complete variable domain is KAGVTQTPRYLIKTRGQQVTLSCSPISGHRSVSWYQQTPGQGLQFLFEYFSETQRNKGNFPGRFSGRQFSNSRSEMNVSTLELGDSALYLCASSLEGLAGETQYFGPGTRLLVL.

V and J are TRBV7-2 and TRBJ2-7; 7 nucleotides align to TRBD1. Germline V lookup: CDR1 SGHTA, CDR2 FQGNSA. This CDR3 has 16 residues. Trimming cost V 5 bases and J 0 bases; bases outside gene matches: 10. This chain's CDR3 is CASSEGGRLSSYEQYF. In DNA, the CDR3 is TGTGCCAGCAGCGAAGGGGGCAGATTAAGCTCCTACGAGCAGTACTTC.

CDR3 nucleotide sequence: TGTGCCAGCGGCCTAGACGCGACCTATGGCAATGAGCAGTTCTTC. Its protein is CASGLDATYGNEQFF. The chain carries TRBV2 and TRBJ2-1; no clear D. Germline V CDR1 and CDR2: SNHLY, FYNNEI. Trimming pared 8 bases from V and 6 bases from J, leaving 20 bases between. The CDR3 length is 15 residues.

The genes are TRBV5-4 and TRBJ2-3; 11 nucleotides align to TRBD2. This CDR3 is 15 amino acids long. Germline CDR1 is SGHNT and CDR2 is YYREEE (reference sequence). The V gene end was trimmed by 4 bases and the J gene end by 1 base; junction bases not matched to a gene: 2. CDR3: CASSGTSGRTDTQYF. CDR3 DNA: TGTGCCAGCAGCGGGACTAGCGGCCGCACAGATACGCAGTATTTT. The complete variable domain, with remaining parts taken from reference TRBV5-4 and TRBJ2-3, reads ETGVTQSPTHLIKTRGQQVTLRCSSQSGHNTVSWYQQALGQGPQFIFQYYREEENGRGNFPPRFSGLQFPNYSSELNVNALELDDSALYLCASSGTSGRTDTQYFGPGTRLTVL.

The chain is built from TRBV27 and TRBJ2-6; no firm D call. There are 14 residues in the CDR3. Trimming took off 5 bases at V and 2 bases at J, with 7 bases between the two ends. Germline CDR1 is MNHEY and CDR2 is SMNVEV (reference sequence). CDR3 DNA sequence: TGTGCCAGCAGTCCTGAGCCTGGGGCCAACGTCCTGACTTTC. Translation gives CASSPEPGANVLTF.

The rearrangement links TRBV15 to TRBJ2-5, with 8 bases matching TRBD1. Germline-derived CDR1 and CDR2 are LNHNV and YYDKDF (reference sequence). V dropped 0 bases and J dropped 9; count of bases not matched to a gene: 12. This CDR3 is built from 16 residues. CDR3 in amino acids: CATSRDGTGHSRAQYF. Here the CDR3 DNA reads TGTGCCACCAGCAGAGATGGGACAGGCCACTCTCGGGCCCAGTACTTC.

For the CDR3, the DNA is TGTGCCACCAGCAGAGATGCTATAAGCGTCCACGAGCAGTACTTC. Residues: CATSRDAISVHEQYF. The chain combines TRBV15 with TRBJ2-7; D not resolved. The CDR3 is made up of 15 amino acids. V gave up 0 bases and J gave up 5 bases, with 14 bases separating them. CDR1 and CDR2 from the germline V gene are LNHNV and YYDKDF (reference sequence).